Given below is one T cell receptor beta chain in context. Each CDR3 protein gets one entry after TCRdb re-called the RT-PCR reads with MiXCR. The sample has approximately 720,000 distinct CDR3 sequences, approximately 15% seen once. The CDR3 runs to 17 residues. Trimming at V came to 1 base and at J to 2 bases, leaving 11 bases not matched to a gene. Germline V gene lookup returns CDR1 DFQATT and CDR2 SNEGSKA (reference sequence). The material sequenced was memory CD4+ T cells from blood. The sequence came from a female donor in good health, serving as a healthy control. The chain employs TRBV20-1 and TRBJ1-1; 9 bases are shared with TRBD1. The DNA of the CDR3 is TGCAGTGCTAGAGCGAGACTTGGGACAGGGAGAAACACTGAAGCTTTCTTT. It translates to CSARARLGTGRNTEAFF.